What follows describes a single T cell receptor beta chain. Its antigen is undetermined. TCR beta libraries were built with iRepertoire HTBI primers and Arm-PCR of CDR3 regions. TCRdb recomputed calls from the multiplex PCR reads with MiXCR, one row per CDR3 protein. The sample has roughly 450,000 distinct CDR3 sequences; roughly 23% are singletons. Per germline, CDR1 SGHTA and CDR2 FQGNSA. The V end lost 5 bases, the J end lost 4 bases, and 11 bases lay between the germline ends. The CDR3 sequence is 14 residues long. Time point specified: persistent/refractory GD, antithyroid drugs over 5 years with positive TRAb. Preparation of the TCR library used RNA extracted from PBMCs. Graves' disease diagnosis relied on American Thyroid Association guidelines. This sample is part of a study of regulatory T cells in long-lasting Graves disease. The study's findings and limits: Gene preferences differed: TRBV28, TRBJ1-2, TRBJ2-5 in persistent cases.

The clonotype comes from a female donor with Graves disease. This rearrangement joins TRBV7-2 to TRBJ2-2; possibly TRBD2 for D (5 bases). The material sequenced was peripheral blood mononuclear cells (PBMCs), taken when the disease was refractory, from a patient treated with antithyroid drugs. The CDR3 spells CASSREFITGELFF. In DNA form, the CDR3 reads TGTGCCAGCAGCAGGGAGTTCATCACCGGGGAGCTGTTTTTT.